A single T cell receptor (beta chain) is shown here with its context. V was clipped by 4 bases and J by 2 bases; unmatched bases: 2. Germline CDR1 reads LGHNA; CDR2 reads YSLEER. The CDR3 covers 15 residues. This sample was included in a study of T cell changes during pregnancy in multiple sclerosis. Sequencing was performed with immunoSEQ multiplex PCR; in TCRdb, only in-frame clones are kept and a portion is missing. The repertoire holds tens of thousands of clones, with about 96% as singletons. This sequence was found in a female donor with multiple sclerosis, enrolled in a pregnancy study. The specimen was CD8+ T cells from peripheral blood mononuclear cells, collected after pregnancy. The J gene is TRBJ2-7, the V gene TRBV4-3, with 13 positions matching TRBD2. The CDR3 protein is CASSPGLAGTYEQYF. The CDR3 coding sequence is TGCGCCAGCAGCCCGGGACTAGCGGGGACCTACGAGCAGTACTTC.